These 13 T cell receptor beta chains were all obtained from the same sample, sequenced in a study of blood T cells in healthy people across ages. Next came a second PCR, run for 7 to 11 cycles, which used a sample-barcoded 5' primer along with a J-beta primer mix. MiXCR, applied by TCRdb to the 5' RACE reads, yields one record per CDR3 protein. The sample yields 1.5 million to 2 million distinct CDR3 sequences, approximately 32% seen once. Sequencing was carried out using blood. Receptors originate from a woman in her thirties in good health.

J is TRBJ2-4 and V is TRBV18; the D gene is possibly TRBD1 (5 bases). Matching the DNA end better, TRBJ2-7 makes the J call doubtful. CDR1 and CDR2 (germline): KGHSH, LQKENI. The length of the CDR3 is 14 residues. The CDR3 reads CASSPFRDSYEQYF. In nucleotides, the CDR3 is TGTGCCAGCTCACCTTTCAGGGACTCCTACGAGCAGTACTTC.

This clonotype has just a few counts. Written as DNA, the CDR3 is TGTGCCAGCAGCCAATTGACTAGCGGTAGCACAGATACGCAGTATTTT. It translates to CASSQLTSGSTDTQYF. The chain combines TRBV4-2 with TRBJ2-3; 9 bases map to TRBD2. The CDR3 extends over 16 amino acids. Germline CDR1 and CDR2: LGHNA and YNFKEQ. The V gene end was trimmed by 2 bases and the J gene end by 0 bases; junction bases not matched to a gene: 3.

The V gene is TRBV6-2 or TRBV6-3, the J gene TRBJ1-5; possible D gene TRBD1, 6 bases. The V and J ends lost 5 bases and 3 bases respectively, with 14 bases between them. Germline CDR1 is MNHEY and CDR2 is SVGEGT. This CDR3 contains 15 residues. The CDR3 loop reads CASSPLWGPNQPQHF. The CDR3 bases are TGTGCCAGCAGTCCCCTATGGGGGCCCAATCAGCCCCAGCATTTT.

The chain has TRBV28 and TRBJ2-7; 9 bases agree with TRBD1. The CDR3 is 15 amino acids. With V trimmed by 3 bases and J by 4 bases, 7 bases remained unmatched. The V gene's germline CDR1 is MDHEN and CDR2 SYDVKM. The CDR3 DNA reads TGTGCCAGCAGTTTTGCAGGGGGGACAGGGTACGAGCAGTACTTC. As protein: CASSFAGGTGYEQYF. The full variable domain, rest sourced from reference TRBV28 and TRBJ2-7, is DVKVTQSSRYLVKRTGEKVFLECVQDMDHENMFWYRQDPGLGLRLIYFSYDVKMKEKGDIPEGYSVSREKKERFSLILESASTNQTSMYLCASSFAGGTGYEQYFGPGTRLTVT.

The genes are TRBV6-1 and TRBJ2-5, with D unclear. TRBJ2-7 matches the DNA end more closely, so the J call is doubtful. CDR1 MNHNS and CDR2 SASEGT come from the germline V gene. This CDR3 has 13 residues. In DNA, the CDR3 is TGTGCCAGCAGTTCCCAGGTTTACTACGAGCAGTACTTC. Translation gives CASSSQVYYEQYF.

The CDR3 sequence: CAIRSPGVPYEQYF. The DNA of the CDR3 is TGTGCCATCAGGTCGCCGGGAGTCCCCTACGAGCAGTACTTC. The V and J genes are TRBV6-2 or TRBV6-3 and TRBJ2-7, with D possibly matching TRBD2 (6 bases). CDR1 MNHEY and CDR2 SVGEGT come from the germline V gene. Trimming stripped 10 bases from V and 2 bases from J, with 18 bases between. There are 14 residues in the CDR3.

This clonotype was seen a handful of times. V gene TRBV20-1 combines with J gene TRBJ1-1; D not certain. The CDR3 sequence is 13 residues long. Trimming left V 6 bases short and J 0 bases short, with 11 bases between. Germline V CDR1 and CDR2: DFQATT, SNEGSKA (reference sequence). Written as DNA, the CDR3 is TGCAGTGCGGGGATGGATATGAACACTGAAGCTTTCTTT. It yields the protein CSAGMDMNTEAFF.

Ten or more counts support this clonotype. This may arise from a read error, as a much more abundant clone is one base away. This rearrangement joins TRBV20-1 to TRBJ2-7; TRBD2 might be the D (5 bases). Germline-derived CDR1 and CDR2 are DFQATT and SNEGSKA (reference sequence). V gave up 6 bases and J gave up 9 bases, with 33 bases separating them. The CDR3 length is 17 residues. The CDR3 region has the DNA TGCAGTGCGTCTCAAGGTATGAGCGGCCGGCAATTATTCGGGCAGTACTTC. The encoded protein is CSASQGMSGRQLFGQYF.

The chain has TRBV5-1 and TRBJ2-3; 9 bases fit TRBD1. The CDR3 has 16 residues. The V gene end was trimmed by 4 bases and the J gene end by 3 bases; junction bases not matched to a gene: 9. Germline V gene lookup returns CDR1 SGHRS and CDR2 YFSETQ. The CDR3 coding sequence is TGCGCCAGCAGCGGCCGGACAGGGGAGAGGACAGATACGCAGTATTTT. It specifies CASSGRTGERTDTQYF.

CDR3 region: CASSLKGAQNYGYTF. The CDR3 DNA sequence: TGTGCCAGCAGTTTAAAAGGGGCGCAAAACTATGGCTACACCTTC. The genes are TRBV27 and TRBJ1-2; D may be TRBD1 (5 bases). V dropped 2 bases and J dropped 2 bases, with 12 bases sitting between them. CDR3 length: 15 residues. The germline CDR1 and CDR2 sequences are MNHEY and SMNVEV (reference sequence).

V and J are TRBV7-3 and TRBJ2-3; TRBD2 aligns across 7 bases. From germline, CDR1 is SGHTA and CDR2 FQGTGA. V lost 5 bases, J lost 2 bases, and 7 bases stayed unmatched. The CDR3 runs 15 residues. DNA of the CDR3: TGTGCCAGCAGCACCGGGACTACAACCACAGATACGCAGTATTTT. It yields the protein CASSTGTTTTDTQYF.

This clonotype was found many times. The rearrangement uses TRBV11-1 and TRBJ2-7; D not certain. The ends were cut back, 3 bases at V and 3 bases at J, with 9 bases in the middle. Germline CDR1 and CDR2: SGHAT and FQDESV (reference sequence). This CDR3 spans 13 amino acids. The CDR3 protein is CASSLADRYEQYF. The CDR3 coding sequence is TGTGCCAGCAGCTTGGCGGACCGCTACGAGCAGTACTTC.

A few counts support this clonotype. The V gene is TRBV7-9, the J gene TRBJ2-1; 7 nucleotides agree with TRBD2. The germline CDR1 and CDR2 sequences are SEHNR and FQNEAQ (reference sequence). With V trimmed by 5 bases and J by 0 bases, 7 bases remained unmatched. This CDR3 is built from 16 residues. This CDR3 reads CASSRLAANSYNEQFF. The CDR3 nucleotides are TGTGCCAGCAGCCGTCTAGCGGCCAACTCCTACAATGAGCAGTTCTTC. Supplemented by reference TRBV7-9 and TRBJ2-1, the full variable domain reads DTGVSQNPRHKITKRGQNVTFRCDPISEHNRLYWYRQTLGQGPEFLTYFQNEAQLEKSRLLSDRFSAERPKGSFSTLEIQRTEQGDSAMYLCASSRLAANSYNEQFFGPGTRLTVL.